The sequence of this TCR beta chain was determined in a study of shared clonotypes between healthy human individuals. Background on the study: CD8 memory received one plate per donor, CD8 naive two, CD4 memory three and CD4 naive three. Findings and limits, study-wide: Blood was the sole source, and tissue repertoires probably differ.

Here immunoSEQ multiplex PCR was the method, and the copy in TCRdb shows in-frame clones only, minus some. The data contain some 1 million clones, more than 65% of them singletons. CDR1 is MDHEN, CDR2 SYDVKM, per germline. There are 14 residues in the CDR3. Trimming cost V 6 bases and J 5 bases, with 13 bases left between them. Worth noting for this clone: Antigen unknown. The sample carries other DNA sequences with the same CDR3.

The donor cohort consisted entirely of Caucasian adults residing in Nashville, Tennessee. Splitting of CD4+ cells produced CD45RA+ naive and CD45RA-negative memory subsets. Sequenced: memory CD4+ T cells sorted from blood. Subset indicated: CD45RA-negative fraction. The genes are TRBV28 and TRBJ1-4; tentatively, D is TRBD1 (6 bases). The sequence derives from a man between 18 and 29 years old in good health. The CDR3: CASSSGQQNEKLFF. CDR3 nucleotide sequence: TGTGCCAGCAGCTCAGGACAGCAAAATGAAAAACTGTTTTTT. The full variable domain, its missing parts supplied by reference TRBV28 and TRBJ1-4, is DVKVTQSSRYLVKRTGEKVFLECVQDMDHENMFWYRQDPGLGLRLIYFSYDVKMKEKGDIPEGYSVSREKKERFSLILESASTNQTSMYLCASSSGQQNEKLFFGSGTQLSVL.